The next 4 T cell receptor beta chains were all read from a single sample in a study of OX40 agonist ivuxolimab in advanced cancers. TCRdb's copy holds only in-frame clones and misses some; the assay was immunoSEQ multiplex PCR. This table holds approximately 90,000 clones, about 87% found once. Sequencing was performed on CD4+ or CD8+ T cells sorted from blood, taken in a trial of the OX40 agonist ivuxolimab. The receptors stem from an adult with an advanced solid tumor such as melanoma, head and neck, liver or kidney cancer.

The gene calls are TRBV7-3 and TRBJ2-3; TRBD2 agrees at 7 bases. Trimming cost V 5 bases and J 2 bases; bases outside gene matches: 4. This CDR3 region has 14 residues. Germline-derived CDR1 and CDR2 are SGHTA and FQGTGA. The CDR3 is CASSPGGNTDTQYF. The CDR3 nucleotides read TGTGCCAGCAGCCCCGGGGGGAACACAGATACGCAGTATTTT.

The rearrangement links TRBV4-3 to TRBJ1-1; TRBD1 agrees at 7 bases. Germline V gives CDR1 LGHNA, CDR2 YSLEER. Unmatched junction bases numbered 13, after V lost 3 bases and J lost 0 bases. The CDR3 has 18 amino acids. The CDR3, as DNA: TGCGCCAGCAGCCAGACTCCTAGGCTGACAGGGCTGAACACTGAAGCTTTCTTT. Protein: CASSQTPRLTGLNTEAFF.

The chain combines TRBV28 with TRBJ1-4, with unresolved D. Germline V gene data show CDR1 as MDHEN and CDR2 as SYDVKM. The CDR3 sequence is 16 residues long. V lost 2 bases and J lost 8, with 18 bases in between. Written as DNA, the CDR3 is TGTGCCAGCAGTTTAGTGCGGGCCCCAAGGGAGGAAAAACTGTTTTTT. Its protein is CASSLVRAPREEKLFF.

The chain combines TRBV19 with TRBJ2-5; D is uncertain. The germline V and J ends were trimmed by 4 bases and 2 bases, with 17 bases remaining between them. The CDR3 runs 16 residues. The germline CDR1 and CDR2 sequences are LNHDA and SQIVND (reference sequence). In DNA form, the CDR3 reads TGTGCCAGTAGTAACTCTAGGGCACCTATTCAAGAGACCCAGTACTTC. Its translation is CASSNSRAPIQETQYF.